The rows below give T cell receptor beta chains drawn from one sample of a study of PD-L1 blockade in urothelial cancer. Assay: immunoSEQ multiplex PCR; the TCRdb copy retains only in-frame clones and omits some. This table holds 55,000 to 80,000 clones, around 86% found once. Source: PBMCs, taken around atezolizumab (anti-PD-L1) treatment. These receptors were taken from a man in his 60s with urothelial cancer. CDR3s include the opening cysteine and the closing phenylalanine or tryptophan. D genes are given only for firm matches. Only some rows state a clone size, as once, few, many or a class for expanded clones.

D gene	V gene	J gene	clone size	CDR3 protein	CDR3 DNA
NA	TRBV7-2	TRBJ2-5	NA	CASSPSRLAATQYF	TGTGCCAGCAGCCCCTCCCGTCTAGCCGCCACCCAGTACTTC
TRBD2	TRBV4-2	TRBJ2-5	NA	CASSQDPSGGGQETQYF	TGTGCCAGCAGCCAAGATCCTTCGGGCGGGGGGCAAGAGACCCAGTACTTC
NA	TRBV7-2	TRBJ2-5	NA	CASTQARGQETQYF	TGTGCCAGCACCCAAGCTCGGGGCCAAGAGACCCAGTACTTC
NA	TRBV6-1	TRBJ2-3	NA	CASRLGGGTDTQYF	TGTGCCAGCAGGTTGGGGGGAGGCACAGATACGCAGTATTTT
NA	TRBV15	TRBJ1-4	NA	CATSRDLSATNEKLFF	TGTGCCACCAGCAGAGATTTGAGTGCAACTAATGAAAAACTGTTTTTT
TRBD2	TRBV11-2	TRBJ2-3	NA	CASSLAGGPDTQYF	TGTGCCAGCAGCTTGGCGGGGGGGCCAGATACGCAGTATTTT
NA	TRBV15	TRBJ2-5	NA	CATSTGQMRSKETQYF	TGTGCCACCAGCACAGGCCAGATGAGATCCAAAGAGACCCAGTACTTC
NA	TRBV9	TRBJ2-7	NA	CASSVAPDTMYEQYF	TGTGCCAGCAGCGTAGCGCCGGACACCATGTACGAGCAGTACTTC
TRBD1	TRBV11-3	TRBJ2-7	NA	CASSLVSGGSYEQYF	TGTGCCAGCAGCTTAGTCTCAGGGGGTTCCTACGAGCAGTACTTC
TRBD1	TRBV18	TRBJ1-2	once	CASSPDTPGQGDGYTF	TGTGCCAGCTCACCTGACACACCGGGACAGGGTGACGGCTACACCTTC